This entry describes one TCR beta chain. What it binds is not known. The data belong to a study of coeliac disease. General study findings and limits: Most TRB amino acid sequences occurred in only one sample.

Trimming removed 4 bases from V and 4 bases from J, with 22 bases in between. In germline, CDR1 is MNHGY, CDR2 SAAAGT. The CDR3 has 17 amino acids. Clones were sequenced by immunoSEQ multiplex PCR, and TCRdb holds only the in-frame ones, with some missing. The profile shows roughly 2,000 clones, about 65% of them singletons. This receptor was obtained from a young woman with active celiac disease. This sequence joins TRBV6-8 and TRBJ1-2; D uncertain. Source material: lamina propria lymphocytes from the gut. The CDR3 DNA sequence: TGTGCCAGCAGTTCGCGAGCATGCTCTAGAAAGACCTATGGCTACACCTTC. Translating gives CASSSRACSRKTYGYTF.